This T cell receptor beta chain was sequenced in a study of OX40 agonist ivuxolimab in advanced cancers. Study details: Partial responses were observed in three patients, of whom one had hepatocellular carcinoma and two had cutaneous melanoma.

This CDR3 comprises 10 residues. CDR1 is SQVTM and CDR2 is ANQGSEA in the germline V gene. V was trimmed by 8 bases and J by 9 bases, leaving 11 bases between them. Systemic immunosuppression or autoimmune disease history was grounds to exclude patients. The repertoire was sequenced with immunoSEQ multiplex PCR; TCRdb's copy has only in-frame clones and lacks some. The repertoire includes about 14,000 clones, around 80% of them detected once, and roughly an eighth sits in the top ten. This clonotype was obtained from an adult with an advanced solid tumor such as melanoma, head and neck, liver or kidney cancer. The sequences come from CD4+ or CD8+ T cells sorted from blood, collected in a trial of the OX40 agonist ivuxolimab. This chain connects TRBV29-1 to TRBJ2-1; D is perhaps TRBD1 or TRBD2 (6 bases each). CDR3 nucleotide sequence: TGCAGCATCGGGGGCGCTGAGCAGTTCTTC. It translates to CSIGGAEQFF.